This T cell receptor (beta chain) was sequenced for a study of radiation and T cells in renal cell carcinoma. Sample time point: blood 4 weeks post-SBRT, at nephrectomy. Treatment described: 15 Gy SBRT to primary tumor, nephrectomy 4 weeks later. The ends were cut back, 5 bases at V and 8 bases at J, with 24 bases in the middle. Germline CDR1 is SGHAT and CDR2 is FQNNGV. This CDR3 spans 16 amino acids. Produced via immunoSEQ multiplex PCR; TCRdb's table is partial and in-frame only. The table includes 150,000 or so clones, roughly nine tenths detected once. The receptor's source is a woman aged 45-65 years with renal cell carcinoma. The chain uses TRBV11-2 and TRBJ1-1; D gene uncertain. Sequencing used blood, obtained from a patient whose treatment included radiotherapy and nephrectomy. The CDR3 DNA sequence: TGTGCCAGCAGCCTCAATGTCGGTGTGAGCGTATGGGAAGCTTTCTTT. Encoded protein: CASSLNVGVSVWEAFF.